This paragraph covers one TCR beta chain sequence. Unique molecular identifiers were built into the TCRbeta library. One entry per CDR3 protein results from TCRdb running MiXCR on the PCR reads. Seen here are around 530,000 distinct CDR3 sequences, around a third observed once, and the top ten hold approximately 2.3%. The data originate from a study of T-cell reconstitution after alpha-beta-depleted transplantation in children. The CDR3 is 10 residues long. Germline loops: CDR1 SGHTS, CDR2 YDEGEE. Deletions cut 4 bases from V and 8 bases from J, with 6 bases between. The chain couples TRBV5-8 to TRBJ1-1; D call uncertain. This clonotype was obtained from a human donor who donated a stem cell graft to a child with aplastic anemia. The sample was PBMCs from the stem cell graft donor, taken from the stem cell graft. The CDR3 reads CASSPREAFF. The CDR3 DNA reads as TGTGCCAGCAGCCCCCGGGAAGCTTTCTTT.